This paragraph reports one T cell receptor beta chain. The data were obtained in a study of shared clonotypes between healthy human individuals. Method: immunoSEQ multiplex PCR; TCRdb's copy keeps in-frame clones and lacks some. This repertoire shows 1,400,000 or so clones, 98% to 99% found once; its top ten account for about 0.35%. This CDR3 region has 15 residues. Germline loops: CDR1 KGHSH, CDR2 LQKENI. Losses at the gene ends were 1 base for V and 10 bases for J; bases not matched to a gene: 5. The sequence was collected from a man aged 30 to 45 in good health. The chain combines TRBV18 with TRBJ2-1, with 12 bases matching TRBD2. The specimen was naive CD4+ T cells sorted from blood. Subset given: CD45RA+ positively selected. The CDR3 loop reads CASSPLASGRDEQFF. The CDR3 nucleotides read TGTGCCAGCTCACCACTGGCTAGCGGGAGGGACGAGCAGTTCTTC.